The rows below give T cell receptor beta chains drawn from one sample of a study of CD8+ T cells in alopecia areata. Generated by immunoSEQ multiplex PCR, the TCRdb table keeps only in-frame clones and is missing some. The profile covers some 180,000 clones, with roughly 63% appearing a single time and 1.5% to 2% taken by the ten largest. The sample here was CD4+ T cells sorted from blood, taken at week 0. These receptors all stem from a human donor with alopecia areata. Both conserved end residues are part of each CDR3. A D gene is named only where the DNA matches it firmly. A row's size may be missing; if present it is once, few, many or a size class.

CDR3 protein: CATSRTDRGLSGANVLTF
CDR3 DNA: TGTGCCACCAGCAGAACAGACAGGGGGCTTTCTGGGGCCAACGTCCTGACTTTC
V gene: TRBV15
clone size: NA
D gene: TRBD1
J gene: TRBJ2-6

CDR3 protein: CASSTFRGPLVF
CDR3 DNA: TGTGCCAGCAGCACGTTCAGGGGCCCCTTGGTTTTC
V gene: TRBV9
clone size: NA
D gene: NA
J gene: TRBJ1-2

CDR3 protein: CASSPRTTGGEAFF
CDR3 DNA: TGTGCCAGCAGCCCCAGGACCACCGGGGGTGAAGCTTTCTTT
V gene: TRBV9
clone size: NA
D gene: NA
J gene: TRBJ1-1

CDR3 protein: CSVETAPNYGYTF
CDR3 DNA: TGCAGCGTTGAGACAGCACCTAACTATGGCTACACCTTC
V gene: TRBV29-1
clone size: NA
D gene: NA
J gene: TRBJ1-2

CDR3 protein: CSVEDVGGKGQEQYF
CDR3 DNA: TGCAGCGTCGAAGACGTCGGGGGGAAAGGGCAGGAGCAGTACTTC
V gene: TRBV29-1
clone size: once
D gene: TRBD2
J gene: TRBJ2-7

CDR3 protein: CASSLQGTDTQYF
CDR3 DNA: TGTGCCAGCAGTTTGCAAGGCACAGATACGCAGTATTTT
V gene: TRBV28
clone size: few
D gene: NA
J gene: TRBJ2-3

CDR3 protein: CARDRAFF
CDR3 DNA: TGTGCCCGTGACCGGGCTTTCTTT
V gene: TRBV30
clone size: NA
D gene: NA
J gene: TRBJ1-1

CDR3 protein: CAWTQGSGGANYEQYF
CDR3 DNA: TGTGCCTGGACCCAGGGTAGCGGGGGGGCGAACTACGAGCAGTACTTC
V gene: TRBV30
clone size: NA
D gene: TRBD2
J gene: TRBJ2-7

CDR3 protein: CASSLGAQGGYNEQFF
CDR3 DNA: TGTGCCAGCAGCTTGGGGGCCCAGGGGGGCTACAATGAGCAGTTCTTC
V gene: TRBV4-2
clone size: NA
D gene: NA
J gene: TRBJ2-1

CDR3 protein: CASSSPSGTLHSTDTQYF
CDR3 DNA: TGTGCCAGCAGCTCCCCTAGCGGGACCCTTCATAGCACAGATACGCAGTATTTT
V gene: TRBV7-2
clone size: NA
D gene: TRBD2
J gene: TRBJ2-3

CDR3 protein: CAWSVRRNTGELFF
CDR3 DNA: TGTGCCTGGAGTGTACGGAGGAACACCGGGGAGCTGTTTTTT
V gene: TRBV30
clone size: NA
D gene: NA
J gene: TRBJ2-2

CDR3 protein: CSVTEAFSNTGELFF
CDR3 DNA: TGCAGCGTCACGGAGGCTTTCTCGAACACCGGGGAGCTGTTTTTT
V gene: TRBV29-1
clone size: NA
D gene: NA
J gene: TRBJ2-2

CDR3 protein: CASKGPVDTEAFF
CDR3 DNA: TGTGCCAGTAAGGGCCCCGTCGACACTGAAGCTTTCTTT
V gene: TRBV19
clone size: NA
D gene: NA
J gene: TRBJ1-1

CDR3 protein: CAWSGQAGEKLFF
CDR3 DNA: TGTGCCTGGTCGGGGCAGGCGGGGGAAAAACTGTTTTTT
V gene: TRBV30
clone size: NA
D gene: NA
J gene: TRBJ1-4

CDR3 protein: CAWSAQYSPLHF
CDR3 DNA: TGTGCCTGGAGTGCCCAGTATTCACCCCTCCACTTT
V gene: TRBV30
clone size: NA
D gene: NA
J gene: TRBJ1-6

CDR3 protein: CASSQGGLAETQYF
CDR3 DNA: TGCGCCAGCAGCCAAGGAGGACTCGCAGAGACCCAGTACTTC
V gene: TRBV4-3
clone size: NA
D gene: NA
J gene: TRBJ2-5

CDR3 protein: CASSYSEVIGETQYF
CDR3 DNA: TGTGCCAGCAGTTACTCGGAGGTGATTGGGGAGACCCAGTACTTC
V gene: TRBV6-5
clone size: NA
D gene: NA
J gene: TRBJ2-5

CDR3 protein: CASSLDLGAPEAFF
CDR3 DNA: TGCGCCAGCAGCTTGGATCTGGGCGCTCCTGAAGCTTTCTTT
V gene: TRBV5-1
clone size: NA
D gene: NA
J gene: TRBJ1-1

CDR3 protein: CASSSDLVQAQYF
CDR3 DNA: TGTGCCAGCAGTTCGGACCTCGTGCAGGCGCAGTATTTT
V gene: TRBV7-2
clone size: NA
D gene: NA
J gene: TRBJ2-3

CDR3 protein: CASSFSRPQETQYF
CDR3 DNA: TGCGCCAGCAGCTTCTCGAGACCCCAAGAGACCCAGTACTTC
V gene: TRBV5-1
clone size: NA
D gene: NA
J gene: TRBJ2-5

CDR3 protein: CASSIDGKIYGYTF
CDR3 DNA: TGTGCCAGTAGTATTGATGGGAAGATCTATGGCTACACCTTC
V gene: TRBV19
clone size: NA
D gene: NA
J gene: TRBJ1-2

CDR3 protein: CASSLRFRETQYF
CDR3 DNA: TGTGCCAGCAGCTTAAGATTCCGGGAGACCCAGTACTTC
V gene: TRBV11-2
clone size: few
D gene: NA
J gene: TRBJ2-5

CDR3 protein: CASSVNSGDTQYF
CDR3 DNA: TGTGCCAGCAGCGTCAATAGCGGAGATACGCAGTATTTT
V gene: TRBV27
clone size: medium-sized
D gene: NA
J gene: TRBJ2-3

CDR3 protein: CASGQIGEAFF
CDR3 DNA: TGTGCTAGTGGTCAGATCGGTGAAGCTTTCTTT
V gene: TRBV12-5
clone size: NA
D gene: NA
J gene: TRBJ1-1

CDR3 protein: CSVSTGNTQYF
CDR3 DNA: TGCAGCGTGTCGACAGGCAATACGCAGTATTTT
V gene: TRBV29-1
clone size: few
D gene: NA
J gene: TRBJ2-3

CDR3 protein: CASSRQGVKLGYTF
CDR3 DNA: TGTGCCAGCAGTCGGCAGGGGGTGAAACTTGGCTACACCTTC
V gene: TRBV27
clone size: NA
D gene: TRBD1
J gene: TRBJ1-2

CDR3 protein: CASSDLGGGTDTQYF
CDR3 DNA: TGTGCCAGCAGTGACCTCGGGGGTGGCACAGATACGCAGTATTTT
V gene: TRBV25-1
clone size: NA
D gene: NA
J gene: TRBJ2-3

CDR3 protein: CASSISRLAKNIQYF
CDR3 DNA: TGTGCCAGTAGTATCTCGCGGTTGGCCAAAAACATTCAGTACTTC
V gene: TRBV19
clone size: few
D gene: NA
J gene: TRBJ2-4

CDR3 protein: CAWTRESYNEQFF
CDR3 DNA: TGTGCCTGGACCAGGGAATCATACAATGAGCAGTTCTTC
V gene: TRBV30
clone size: NA
D gene: NA
J gene: TRBJ2-1

CDR3 protein: CASSLSGGGGFSPLHF
CDR3 DNA: TGTGCCAGCAGTTTATCGGGTGGGGGTGGGTTTTCACCCCTCCACTTT
V gene: TRBV27
clone size: few
D gene: NA
J gene: TRBJ1-6

CDR3 protein: CASSLGGTGAYEQYF
CDR3 DNA: TGCGCCAGCAGCTTGGGAGGGACAGGGGCCTACGAGCAGTACTTC
V gene: TRBV5-1
clone size: NA
D gene: TRBD1
J gene: TRBJ2-7

CDR3 protein: CAISPVNTEAFF
CDR3 DNA: TGTGCCATCAGCCCGGTGAACACTGAAGCTTTCTTT
V gene: TRBV10-3
clone size: few
D gene: NA
J gene: TRBJ1-1

CDR3 protein: CASTTPGTAFMESEAFF
CDR3 DNA: TGTGCCAGCACCACACCCGGGACAGCTTTTATGGAATCTGAAGCTTTCTTT
V gene: TRBV25-1
clone size: NA
D gene: TRBD1
J gene: TRBJ1-1

CDR3 protein: CASSGGQDLSSYNSPLHF
CDR3 DNA: TGTGCCAGCAGTGGGGGACAGGACCTTTCCTCCTATAATTCACCCCTCCACTTT
V gene: TRBV2
clone size: NA
D gene: TRBD1
J gene: TRBJ1-6

CDR3 protein: CASSPGAYGYTF
CDR3 DNA: TGTGCCAGTAGTCCAGGGGCCTATGGCTACACCTTC
V gene: TRBV19
clone size: few
D gene: NA
J gene: TRBJ1-2

CDR3 protein: CATRERGRDTQYF
CDR3 DNA: TGTGCCACCCGGGAGCGGGGTAGAGATACGCAGTATTTT
V gene: TRBV25-1
clone size: NA
D gene: TRBD2
J gene: TRBJ2-3

CDR3 protein: CSVASGPTDTQYF
CDR3 DNA: TGCAGCGTGGCTAGCGGACCCACAGATACGCAGTATTTT
V gene: TRBV29-1
clone size: NA
D gene: TRBD2
J gene: TRBJ2-3

CDR3 protein: CASSLDSTYEQYF
CDR3 DNA: TGCGCCAGCAGCCTGGACAGTACCTACGAGCAGTACTTC
V gene: TRBV5-1
clone size: NA
D gene: NA
J gene: TRBJ2-7

CDR3 protein: CSVGGGSSYNEQFF
CDR3 DNA: TGCAGCGTTGGTGGCGGCAGCTCCTACAATGAGCAGTTCTTC
V gene: TRBV29-1
clone size: once
D gene: NA
J gene: TRBJ2-1

CDR3 protein: CASSPLLTSGLEYEQYF
CDR3 DNA: TGCGCCAGCAGCCCCCTATTGACTAGCGGGCTAGAATACGAGCAGTACTTC
V gene: TRBV5-1
clone size: few
D gene: TRBD2
J gene: TRBJ2-7

CDR3 protein: CSVHTTQGLMGYTF
CDR3 DNA: TGCAGCGTCCACACCACACAGGGGTTAATGGGCTACACCTTC
V gene: TRBV29-1
clone size: NA
D gene: TRBD1
J gene: TRBJ1-2

CDR3 protein: CSVVLGSYGYTF
CDR3 DNA: TGCAGCGTTGTATTGGGATCATATGGCTACACCTTC
V gene: TRBV29-1
clone size: NA
D gene: NA
J gene: TRBJ1-2

CDR3 protein: CASSLVSSATDTQYF
CDR3 DNA: TGTGCCAGCAGCTTAGTGTCTAGCGCAACGGATACGCAGTATTTT
V gene: TRBV11-2
clone size: NA
D gene: NA
J gene: TRBJ2-3

CDR3 protein: CATSREYLTKNIQYF
CDR3 DNA: TGTGCCACCAGCAGAGAATATCTAACCAAAAACATTCAGTACTTC
V gene: TRBV15
clone size: NA
D gene: NA
J gene: TRBJ2-4

CDR3 protein: CATSRDLVTGSLSYEQYF
CDR3 DNA: TGTGCCACCAGCAGAGATCTGGTGACAGGGAGCCTCTCCTACGAGCAGTACTTC
V gene: TRBV15
clone size: NA
D gene: TRBD1
J gene: TRBJ2-7

CDR3 protein: CAWGRGDVEPQHF
CDR3 DNA: TGTGCCTGGGGTCGAGGGGATGTTGAGCCCCAGCATTTT
V gene: TRBV30
clone size: NA
D gene: NA
J gene: TRBJ1-5

CDR3 protein: CASSDGQVDQPQHF
CDR3 DNA: TGTGCCAGCAGTGACGGGCAAGTCGATCAGCCCCAGCATTTT
V gene: TRBV2
clone size: NA
D gene: NA
J gene: TRBJ1-5

CDR3 protein: CASSPHREGEQYF
CDR3 DNA: TGTGCCAGCAGCCCTCACAGGGAGGGGGAGCAGTACTTC
V gene: TRBV7-3
clone size: NA
D gene: NA
J gene: TRBJ2-7

CDR3 protein: CAISEGRGGEQYF
CDR3 DNA: TGTGCCATCAGCGAGGGACGGGGAGGAGAGCAGTACTTC
V gene: TRBV10-3
clone size: few
D gene: NA
J gene: TRBJ2-7

CDR3 protein: CAWRKGQNTEAFF
CDR3 DNA: TGTGCCTGGAGAAAAGGACAGAACACTGAAGCTTTCTTT
V gene: TRBV30
clone size: NA
D gene: NA
J gene: TRBJ1-1

CDR3 protein: CASSKQGGGQPQHF
CDR3 DNA: TGTGCCAGCAGTAAACAGGGAGGGGGTCAGCCCCAGCATTTT
V gene: TRBV6-1
clone size: NA
D gene: NA
J gene: TRBJ1-5

CDR3 protein: CAWSIWGSSYNEQFF
CDR3 DNA: TGTGCCTGGAGTATATGGGGGAGCTCCTACAATGAGCAGTTCTTC
V gene: TRBV30
clone size: NA
D gene: NA
J gene: TRBJ2-1

CDR3 protein: CASSTARADYNSPLHF
CDR3 DNA: TGCGCCAGCAGCACAGCTAGGGCGGATTATAATTCACCCCTCCACTTT
V gene: TRBV5-1
clone size: NA
D gene: NA
J gene: TRBJ1-6

CDR3 protein: CAWSGREDSPLHF
CDR3 DNA: TGTGCCTGGAGTGGGCGTGAGGATTCACCCCTCCACTTT
V gene: TRBV30
clone size: NA
D gene: NA
J gene: TRBJ1-6

CDR3 protein: CASSLAGGPSYNEQFF
CDR3 DNA: TGTGCCAGCAGTTTAGCGGGGGGGCCATCCTACAATGAGCAGTTCTTC
V gene: TRBV28
clone size: NA
D gene: TRBD2
J gene: TRBJ2-1

CDR3 protein: CASSQDQTSGPYEQYF
CDR3 DNA: TGCGCCAGCAGCCAAGATCAGACTAGCGGGCCCTACGAGCAGTACTTC
V gene: TRBV4-3
clone size: NA
D gene: TRBD2
J gene: TRBJ2-7

CDR3 protein: CASSQPTSRYNSPLHF
CDR3 DNA: TGTGCCAGCAGCCAACCAACCTCCCGCTATAATTCACCCCTCCACTTT
V gene: TRBV7-9
clone size: few
D gene: NA
J gene: TRBJ1-6

CDR3 protein: CSVGSGNGYTF
CDR3 DNA: TGCAGCGTTGGGTCAGGGAATGGCTACACCTTC
V gene: TRBV29-1
clone size: NA
D gene: NA
J gene: TRBJ1-2

CDR3 protein: CASSEVRLAETNTGELFF
CDR3 DNA: TGTGCCAGCAGTGAAGTAAGACTAGCGGAAACGAACACCGGGGAGCTGTTTTTT
V gene: TRBV2
clone size: once
D gene: TRBD2
J gene: TRBJ2-2

CDR3 protein: CAWSKKGTTDTQYF
CDR3 DNA: TGTGCCTGGAGTAAGAAAGGCACTACAGATACGCAGTATTTT
V gene: TRBV30
clone size: NA
D gene: NA
J gene: TRBJ2-3